A selection of T cell receptor beta chains follows, all from one sample in a study of spatial heterogeneity in lung cancer. TCRdb independently ran MiXCR on the 5' RACE reads; one entry per CDR3 protein. The table records about 22,000 distinct CDR3 sequences, 2.8% of them present only once. The sample in question was lung tumor tissue, obtained at surgery. The receptors originated from a male donor with early-stage non-small cell lung cancer. Each CDR3 is given with its conserved first and last residue. Each record gives: V gene, J gene, clone size, D gene, CDR3 DNA, CDR3 protein. A D gene is named only where the DNA matches it firmly. Clone size is given for some rows only: seen once, a few or many times, or a class if the clone is expanded.

V gene: TRBV20-1; J gene: TRBJ2-5; clone size: many; D gene: -; CDR3 DNA: TGCAGTGGGGACTCCGCCAACCAAGAGACCCAGTACTTC; CDR3 protein: CSGDSANQETQYF
V gene: TRBV6-2/TRBV6-3; J gene: TRBJ2-7; clone size: -; D gene: -; CDR3 DNA: TGTGCCAGCAGCCCTGCCAGTGCGGAGCAGTACTTC; CDR3 protein: CASSPASAEQYF
V gene: TRBV6-1; J gene: TRBJ2-3; clone size: many; D gene: -; CDR3 DNA: TGTGCCAGCAGTGAACTAGGGCAGAAGGGGGATACGCAGTATTTT; CDR3 protein: CASSELGQKGDTQYF
V gene: TRBV29-1; J gene: TRBJ1-5; clone size: many; D gene: -; CDR3 DNA: TGCAGCGTTGGAGAGCAGGGTCAGCCCCAGCATTTT; CDR3 protein: CSVGEQGQPQHF
V gene: TRBV18; J gene: TRBJ1-1; clone size: many; D gene: -; CDR3 DNA: TGTGCCAGCTCACCACCGGCTGGCAGAATGAACACTGAAGCTTTCTTT; CDR3 protein: CASSPPAGRMNTEAFF
V gene: TRBV6-2/TRBV6-3; J gene: TRBJ1-2; clone size: many; D gene: -; CDR3 DNA: TGTGCCAGCAGGGGGACGGACTATGGCTACACCTTC; CDR3 protein: CASRGTDYGYTF
V gene: TRBV7-2; J gene: TRBJ2-3; clone size: many; D gene: -; CDR3 DNA: TGTGCCAGCAGCTTTGCGGGACTCCTCACAGATACGCAGTATTTT; CDR3 protein: CASSFAGLLTDTQYF
V gene: TRBV24-1; J gene: TRBJ2-7; clone size: many; D gene: -; CDR3 DNA: TGTGCCACCAGTGAGAGTGGTGGGTCCTACGAGCAGTACTTC; CDR3 protein: CATSESGGSYEQYF
V gene: TRBV7-2; J gene: TRBJ2-3; clone size: many; D gene: TRBD2; CDR3 DNA: TGTGCCAGCAGCTTAGTTTCCCTAGCGGGAGCCCTCACAGATACGCAGTATTTT; CDR3 protein: CASSLVSLAGALTDTQYF
V gene: TRBV27; J gene: TRBJ2-3; clone size: many; D gene: TRBD2; CDR3 DNA: TGTGCCAGCACCAAGCCGGGACTAGCGGGTATCACAGATACGCAGTATTTT; CDR3 protein: CASTKPGLAGITDTQYF
V gene: TRBV6-5; J gene: TRBJ2-2; clone size: many; D gene: TRBD1; CDR3 DNA: TGTGCCAGCAGTTACTCACGGACAGGGAGGACCGGGGAGCTGTTTTTT; CDR3 protein: CASSYSRTGRTGELFF
V gene: TRBV28; J gene: TRBJ2-7; clone size: many; D gene: TRBD2; CDR3 DNA: TGTGCCAGCACCCTCTCCGGGGGGAGCGAGCAGTACTTC; CDR3 protein: CASTLSGGSEQYF
V gene: TRBV2; J gene: TRBJ2-1; clone size: many; D gene: TRBD2; CDR3 DNA: TGTGCCAGCAGTGGGGGAGCGGGACGCTCCTACAATGAGCAGTTCTTC; CDR3 protein: CASSGGAGRSYNEQFF
V gene: TRBV7-9; J gene: TRBJ2-7; clone size: many; D gene: TRBD2; CDR3 DNA: TGTGCCAGCAGCTACCGGACTAGCGGCACCTACGAGCAGTACTTC; CDR3 protein: CASSYRTSGTYEQYF
V gene: TRBV5-1; J gene: TRBJ2-1; clone size: many; D gene: TRBD2; CDR3 DNA: TGCGCCAGCAGCTTTCTAGCGGGAGGGCCCAATGAGCAGTTCTTC; CDR3 protein: CASSFLAGGPNEQFF
V gene: TRBV10-3; J gene: TRBJ1-2; clone size: many; D gene: -; CDR3 DNA: TGTGCCATCAGTGATTTGGGAGGAGCTAACTATGGCTACACCTTC; CDR3 protein: CAISDLGGANYGYTF
V gene: TRBV29-1; J gene: TRBJ2-2; clone size: medium-sized; D gene: -; CDR3 DNA: TGCAGCGTTAAGAACACCGGGGAGCTGTTTTTT; CDR3 protein: CSVKNTGELFF
V gene: TRBV28; J gene: TRBJ2-7; clone size: many; D gene: -; CDR3 DNA: TGTGCCAGCAGACGGGGGTCCTACGAGCAGTACTTC; CDR3 protein: CASRRGSYEQYF
V gene: TRBV12-3/TRBV12-4; J gene: TRBJ2-5; clone size: many; D gene: -; CDR3 DNA: TGTGCCAGCAGTTCACAGGGTTTTCTAGAGACCCAGTACTTC; CDR3 protein: CASSSQGFLETQYF
V gene: TRBV27; J gene: TRBJ1-6; clone size: medium-sized; D gene: -; CDR3 DNA: TGTGCCAGCAGGGGGACCCGATACGACTATAATAATTCACCCCTCCACTTT; CDR3 protein: CASRGTRYDYNNSPLHF
V gene: TRBV29-1; J gene: TRBJ2-3; clone size: many; D gene: TRBD2; CDR3 DNA: TGCAGCGTAGAGCAGAGCGGGAGCTTTTCAGATACGCAGTATTTT; CDR3 protein: CSVEQSGSFSDTQYF
V gene: TRBV5-1; J gene: TRBJ1-5; clone size: many; D gene: -; CDR3 DNA: TGCGCCAGCAGACCAGACAGTTTCAATCAGCCCCAGCATTTT; CDR3 protein: CASRPDSFNQPQHF
V gene: TRBV6-1; J gene: TRBJ1-1; clone size: many; D gene: -; CDR3 DNA: TGTGCCAGCAGCCTAAAGGGGGGAATCAGGTGGTCTGAAGCTTTCTTT; CDR3 protein: CASSLKGGIRWSEAFF
V gene: TRBV2; J gene: TRBJ1-1; clone size: many; D gene: TRBD1; CDR3 DNA: TGTGCCAGCGAAACAGGGGGCGGCACTGAAGCTTTCTTT; CDR3 protein: CASETGGGTEAFF
V gene: TRBV3-1; J gene: TRBJ2-6; clone size: many; D gene: -; CDR3 DNA: TGTGCCAGCAGCCGAAGGACTGGGGCCAACGTCCTGACTTTC; CDR3 protein: CASSRRTGANVLTF
V gene: TRBV4-3; J gene: TRBJ2-7; clone size: many; D gene: TRBD2; CDR3 DNA: TGCGCCAGCAGCCAACACCGACTAGCGGGCCACCCCTACGAGCAGTACTTC; CDR3 protein: CASSQHRLAGHPYEQYF
V gene: TRBV6-2/TRBV6-3; J gene: TRBJ1-5; clone size: many; D gene: -; CDR3 DNA: TGTGCCAGCAGCCGGGACAATAGCAGTCAGCCCCAGCATTTT; CDR3 protein: CASSRDNSSQPQHF
V gene: TRBV7-9; J gene: TRBJ2-5; clone size: many; D gene: TRBD1; CDR3 DNA: TGTGCCAGCAGCCCCTCACAGGGGTACCAAGAGACCCAGTACTTC; CDR3 protein: CASSPSQGYQETQYF
V gene: TRBV20-1; J gene: TRBJ1-6; clone size: many; D gene: -; CDR3 DNA: TGCAGTGCTAGGGATTGGGTGGTGAATTCACCCCTCCACTTT; CDR3 protein: CSARDWVVNSPLHF
V gene: TRBV28; J gene: TRBJ2-2; clone size: many; D gene: -; CDR3 DNA: TGTGCCAGCGGGGGATTGGGGAACACCGGGGAGCTGTTTTTT; CDR3 protein: CASGGLGNTGELFF
V gene: TRBV6-2/TRBV6-3; J gene: TRBJ1-1; clone size: many; D gene: -; CDR3 DNA: TGTGCCAGCAGTTACGTTTGGGGTTCCACTGAAGCTTTCTTT; CDR3 protein: CASSYVWGSTEAFF
V gene: TRBV27; J gene: TRBJ2-1; clone size: many; D gene: -; CDR3 DNA: TGTGCCAGCAGTTTATTGGCAACGGGAGCAACCTATGAGCAGTTCTTC; CDR3 protein: CASSLLATGATYEQFF
V gene: TRBV27; J gene: TRBJ2-1; clone size: many; D gene: -; CDR3 DNA: TGTGCCAGCAGTCGCTACTACGGGGAGCAGTTCTTC; CDR3 protein: CASSRYYGEQFF
V gene: TRBV28; J gene: TRBJ1-2; clone size: many; D gene: TRBD1; CDR3 DNA: TGTGCCAGCAGTCCCCAGGACAGGATTCTAACTATGGGCTACACCTTC; CDR3 protein: CASSPQDRILTMGYTF
V gene: TRBV5-1; J gene: TRBJ1-2; clone size: many; D gene: -; CDR3 DNA: TGCGCCAGCAGCTGGGGCCAGGCCCAAAACTATGGCTACACCTTC; CDR3 protein: CASSWGQAQNYGYTF
V gene: TRBV10-3; J gene: TRBJ2-3; clone size: many; D gene: TRBD1; CDR3 DNA: TGTGTCATACGTCCGACAGGGGCCACAGATACGCAGTATTTT; CDR3 protein: CVIRPTGATDTQYF
V gene: TRBV7-8; J gene: TRBJ2-6; clone size: many; D gene: -; CDR3 DNA: TGTGCCAGCAGAAACGTCGGGGTATCGTCTGGGGCCAACGTCCTGACTTTC; CDR3 protein: CASRNVGVSSGANVLTF
V gene: TRBV30; J gene: TRBJ1-3; clone size: many; D gene: TRBD1; CDR3 DNA: TGTGCCCTCGCAGGGAAAGGGGGCTTCGGAAACACCATATATTTT; CDR3 protein: CALAGKGGFGNTIYF
V gene: TRBV29-1; J gene: TRBJ2-1; clone size: many; D gene: -; CDR3 DNA: TGCAGCGCCTCTACGGACAATGAGCAGTTCTTC; CDR3 protein: CSASTDNEQFF
V gene: TRBV5-4; J gene: TRBJ2-7; clone size: many; D gene: TRBD1; CDR3 DNA: TGTGCCAGCAGCTTCTTAGCGACAGGGGGCTACGAGCAGTACTTC; CDR3 protein: CASSFLATGGYEQYF